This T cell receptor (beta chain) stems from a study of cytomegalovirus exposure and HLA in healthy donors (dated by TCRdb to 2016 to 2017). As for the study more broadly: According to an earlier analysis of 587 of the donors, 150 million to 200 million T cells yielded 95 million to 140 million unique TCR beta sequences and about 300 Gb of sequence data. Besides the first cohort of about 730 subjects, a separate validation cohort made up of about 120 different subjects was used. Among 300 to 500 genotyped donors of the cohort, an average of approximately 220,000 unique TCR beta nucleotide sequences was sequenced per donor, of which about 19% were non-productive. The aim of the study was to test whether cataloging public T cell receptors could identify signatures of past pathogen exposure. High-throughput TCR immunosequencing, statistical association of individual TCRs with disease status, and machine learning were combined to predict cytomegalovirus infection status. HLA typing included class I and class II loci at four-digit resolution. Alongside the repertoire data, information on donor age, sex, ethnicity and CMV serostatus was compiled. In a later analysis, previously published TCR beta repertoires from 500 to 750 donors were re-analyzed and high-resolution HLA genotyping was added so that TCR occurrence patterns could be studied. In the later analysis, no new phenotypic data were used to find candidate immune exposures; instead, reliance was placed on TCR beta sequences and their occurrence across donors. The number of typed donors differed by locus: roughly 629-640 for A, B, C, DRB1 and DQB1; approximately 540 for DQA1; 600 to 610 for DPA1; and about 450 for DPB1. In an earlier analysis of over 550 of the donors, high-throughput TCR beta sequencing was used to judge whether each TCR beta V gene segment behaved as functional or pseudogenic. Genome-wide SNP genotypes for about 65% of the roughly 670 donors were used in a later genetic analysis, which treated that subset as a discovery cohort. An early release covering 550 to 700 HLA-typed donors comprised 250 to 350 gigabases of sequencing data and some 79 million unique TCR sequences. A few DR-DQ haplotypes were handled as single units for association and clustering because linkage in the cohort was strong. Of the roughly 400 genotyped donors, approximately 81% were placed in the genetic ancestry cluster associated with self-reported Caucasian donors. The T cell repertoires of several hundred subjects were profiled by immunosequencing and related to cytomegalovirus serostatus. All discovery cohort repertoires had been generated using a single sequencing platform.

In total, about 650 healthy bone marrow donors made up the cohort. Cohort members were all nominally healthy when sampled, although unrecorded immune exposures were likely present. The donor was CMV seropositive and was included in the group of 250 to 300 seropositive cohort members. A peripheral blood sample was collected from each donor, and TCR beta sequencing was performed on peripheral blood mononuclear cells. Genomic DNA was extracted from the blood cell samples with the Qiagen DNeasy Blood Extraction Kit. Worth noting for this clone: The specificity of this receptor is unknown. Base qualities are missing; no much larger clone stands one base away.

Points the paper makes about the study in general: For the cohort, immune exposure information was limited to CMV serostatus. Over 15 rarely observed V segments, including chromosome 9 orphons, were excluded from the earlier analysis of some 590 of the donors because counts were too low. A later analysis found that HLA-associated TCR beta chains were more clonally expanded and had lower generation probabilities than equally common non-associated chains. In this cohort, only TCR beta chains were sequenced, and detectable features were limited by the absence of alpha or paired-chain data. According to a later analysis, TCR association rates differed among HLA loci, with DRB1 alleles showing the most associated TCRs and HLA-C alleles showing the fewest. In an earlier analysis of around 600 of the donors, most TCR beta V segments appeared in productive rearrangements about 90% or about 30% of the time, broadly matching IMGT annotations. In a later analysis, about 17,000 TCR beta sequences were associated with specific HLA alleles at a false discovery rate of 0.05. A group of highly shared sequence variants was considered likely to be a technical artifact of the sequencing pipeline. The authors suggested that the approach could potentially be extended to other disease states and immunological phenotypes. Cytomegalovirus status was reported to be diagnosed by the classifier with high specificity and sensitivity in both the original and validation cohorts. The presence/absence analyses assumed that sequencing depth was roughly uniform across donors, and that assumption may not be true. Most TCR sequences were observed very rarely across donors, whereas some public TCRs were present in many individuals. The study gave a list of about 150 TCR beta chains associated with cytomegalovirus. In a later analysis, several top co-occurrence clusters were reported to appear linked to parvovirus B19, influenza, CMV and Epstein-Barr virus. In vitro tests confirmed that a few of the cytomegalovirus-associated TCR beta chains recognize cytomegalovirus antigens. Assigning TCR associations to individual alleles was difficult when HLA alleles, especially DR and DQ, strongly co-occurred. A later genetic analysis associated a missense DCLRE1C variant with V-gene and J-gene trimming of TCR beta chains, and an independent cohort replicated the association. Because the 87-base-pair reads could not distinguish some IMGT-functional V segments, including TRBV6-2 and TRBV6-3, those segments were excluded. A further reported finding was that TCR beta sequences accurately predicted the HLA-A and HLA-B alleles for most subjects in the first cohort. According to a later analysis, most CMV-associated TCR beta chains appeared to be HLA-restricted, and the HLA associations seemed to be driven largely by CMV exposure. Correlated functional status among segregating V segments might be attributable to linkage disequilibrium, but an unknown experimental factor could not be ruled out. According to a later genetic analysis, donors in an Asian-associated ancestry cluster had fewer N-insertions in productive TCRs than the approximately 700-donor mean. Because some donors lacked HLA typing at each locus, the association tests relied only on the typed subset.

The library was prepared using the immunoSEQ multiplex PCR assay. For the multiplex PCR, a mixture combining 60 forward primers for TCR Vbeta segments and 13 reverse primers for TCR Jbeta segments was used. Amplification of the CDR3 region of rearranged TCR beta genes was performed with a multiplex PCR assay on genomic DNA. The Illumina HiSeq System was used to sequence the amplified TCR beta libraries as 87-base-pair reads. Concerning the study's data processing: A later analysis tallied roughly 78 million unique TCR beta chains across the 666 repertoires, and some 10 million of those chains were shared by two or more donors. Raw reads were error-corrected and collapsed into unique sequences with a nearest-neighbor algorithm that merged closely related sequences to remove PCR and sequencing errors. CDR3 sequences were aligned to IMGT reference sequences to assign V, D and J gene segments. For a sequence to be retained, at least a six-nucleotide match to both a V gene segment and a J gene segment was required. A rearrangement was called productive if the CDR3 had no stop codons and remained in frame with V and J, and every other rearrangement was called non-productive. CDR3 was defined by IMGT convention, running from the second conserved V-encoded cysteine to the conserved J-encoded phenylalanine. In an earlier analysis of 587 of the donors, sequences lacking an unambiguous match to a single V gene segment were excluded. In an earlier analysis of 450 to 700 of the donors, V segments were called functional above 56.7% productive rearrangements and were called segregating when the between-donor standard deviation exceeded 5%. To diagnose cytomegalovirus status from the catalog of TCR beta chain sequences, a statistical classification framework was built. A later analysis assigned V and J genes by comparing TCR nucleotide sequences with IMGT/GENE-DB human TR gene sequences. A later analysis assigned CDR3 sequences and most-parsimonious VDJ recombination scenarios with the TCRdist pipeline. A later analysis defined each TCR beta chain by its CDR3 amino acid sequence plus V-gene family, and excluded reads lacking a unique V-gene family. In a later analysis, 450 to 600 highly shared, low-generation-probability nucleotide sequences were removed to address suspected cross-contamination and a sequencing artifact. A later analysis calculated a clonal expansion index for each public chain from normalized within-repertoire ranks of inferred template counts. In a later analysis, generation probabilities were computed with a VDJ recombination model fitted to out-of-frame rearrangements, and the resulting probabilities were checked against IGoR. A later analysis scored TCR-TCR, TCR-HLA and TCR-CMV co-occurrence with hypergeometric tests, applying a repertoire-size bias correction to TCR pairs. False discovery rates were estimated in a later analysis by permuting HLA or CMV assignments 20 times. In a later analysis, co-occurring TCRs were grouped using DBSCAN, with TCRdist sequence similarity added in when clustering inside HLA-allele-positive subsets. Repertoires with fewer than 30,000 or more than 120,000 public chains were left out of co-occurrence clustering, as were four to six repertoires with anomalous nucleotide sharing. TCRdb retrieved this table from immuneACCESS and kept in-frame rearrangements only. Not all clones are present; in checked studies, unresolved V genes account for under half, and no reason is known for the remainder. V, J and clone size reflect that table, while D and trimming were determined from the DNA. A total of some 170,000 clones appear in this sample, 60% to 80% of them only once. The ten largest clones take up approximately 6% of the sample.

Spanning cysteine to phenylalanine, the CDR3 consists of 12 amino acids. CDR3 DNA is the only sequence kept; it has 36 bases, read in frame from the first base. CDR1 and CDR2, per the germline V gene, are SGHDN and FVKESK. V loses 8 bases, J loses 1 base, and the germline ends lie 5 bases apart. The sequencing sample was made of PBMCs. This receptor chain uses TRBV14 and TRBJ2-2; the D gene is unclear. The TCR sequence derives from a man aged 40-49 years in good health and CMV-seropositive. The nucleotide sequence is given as TGTGCCAGCCGACTGAACACCGGGGAGCTGTTTTTT. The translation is CASRLNTGELFF.